A single T cell receptor (beta chain) is shown here with its context. Its antigen is unidentified. The record originates from a study of graft-versus-host responses after intestinal transplantation. Across the study: Recipients got multivisceral, liver-intestinal, or isolated intestinal transplants. Tacrolimus plus steroids were given to all recipients for 2 to 4 years, preceded by anti-thymocyte globulin induction. Study-level points and caveats: GvH clones were identified in recipient marrow, with some first appearing in ileum or blood. When patients had graft-donor T cell macrochimerism, their allografts held high graft-versus-host to host-versus-graft clonal ratios.

Generated by immunoSEQ multiplex PCR, the TCRdb table keeps only in-frame clones and is missing some. The sample yields around 130,000 clones, roughly 92% seen once. Sequenced here: unstimulated CD4+ T cells sorted from spleen or lymph node cells, sampled before intestinal transplant. The TCR sequence derives from a human donor who received an intestinal transplant.

As DNA, the CDR3 is TGTGCCAGCAGCTTGAGGGGGAGAAATCAGCCCCAGCATTTT. Its translation: CASSLRGRNQPQHF. The chain joins TRBV5-6 to TRBJ1-5, with D perhaps TRBD1 (6 bases). This CDR3 has 14 residues. V was cut by 1 base and J by 4 bases, with 9 bases left in between. Germline V gene lookup returns CDR1 SGHDT and CDR2 YYEEEE.